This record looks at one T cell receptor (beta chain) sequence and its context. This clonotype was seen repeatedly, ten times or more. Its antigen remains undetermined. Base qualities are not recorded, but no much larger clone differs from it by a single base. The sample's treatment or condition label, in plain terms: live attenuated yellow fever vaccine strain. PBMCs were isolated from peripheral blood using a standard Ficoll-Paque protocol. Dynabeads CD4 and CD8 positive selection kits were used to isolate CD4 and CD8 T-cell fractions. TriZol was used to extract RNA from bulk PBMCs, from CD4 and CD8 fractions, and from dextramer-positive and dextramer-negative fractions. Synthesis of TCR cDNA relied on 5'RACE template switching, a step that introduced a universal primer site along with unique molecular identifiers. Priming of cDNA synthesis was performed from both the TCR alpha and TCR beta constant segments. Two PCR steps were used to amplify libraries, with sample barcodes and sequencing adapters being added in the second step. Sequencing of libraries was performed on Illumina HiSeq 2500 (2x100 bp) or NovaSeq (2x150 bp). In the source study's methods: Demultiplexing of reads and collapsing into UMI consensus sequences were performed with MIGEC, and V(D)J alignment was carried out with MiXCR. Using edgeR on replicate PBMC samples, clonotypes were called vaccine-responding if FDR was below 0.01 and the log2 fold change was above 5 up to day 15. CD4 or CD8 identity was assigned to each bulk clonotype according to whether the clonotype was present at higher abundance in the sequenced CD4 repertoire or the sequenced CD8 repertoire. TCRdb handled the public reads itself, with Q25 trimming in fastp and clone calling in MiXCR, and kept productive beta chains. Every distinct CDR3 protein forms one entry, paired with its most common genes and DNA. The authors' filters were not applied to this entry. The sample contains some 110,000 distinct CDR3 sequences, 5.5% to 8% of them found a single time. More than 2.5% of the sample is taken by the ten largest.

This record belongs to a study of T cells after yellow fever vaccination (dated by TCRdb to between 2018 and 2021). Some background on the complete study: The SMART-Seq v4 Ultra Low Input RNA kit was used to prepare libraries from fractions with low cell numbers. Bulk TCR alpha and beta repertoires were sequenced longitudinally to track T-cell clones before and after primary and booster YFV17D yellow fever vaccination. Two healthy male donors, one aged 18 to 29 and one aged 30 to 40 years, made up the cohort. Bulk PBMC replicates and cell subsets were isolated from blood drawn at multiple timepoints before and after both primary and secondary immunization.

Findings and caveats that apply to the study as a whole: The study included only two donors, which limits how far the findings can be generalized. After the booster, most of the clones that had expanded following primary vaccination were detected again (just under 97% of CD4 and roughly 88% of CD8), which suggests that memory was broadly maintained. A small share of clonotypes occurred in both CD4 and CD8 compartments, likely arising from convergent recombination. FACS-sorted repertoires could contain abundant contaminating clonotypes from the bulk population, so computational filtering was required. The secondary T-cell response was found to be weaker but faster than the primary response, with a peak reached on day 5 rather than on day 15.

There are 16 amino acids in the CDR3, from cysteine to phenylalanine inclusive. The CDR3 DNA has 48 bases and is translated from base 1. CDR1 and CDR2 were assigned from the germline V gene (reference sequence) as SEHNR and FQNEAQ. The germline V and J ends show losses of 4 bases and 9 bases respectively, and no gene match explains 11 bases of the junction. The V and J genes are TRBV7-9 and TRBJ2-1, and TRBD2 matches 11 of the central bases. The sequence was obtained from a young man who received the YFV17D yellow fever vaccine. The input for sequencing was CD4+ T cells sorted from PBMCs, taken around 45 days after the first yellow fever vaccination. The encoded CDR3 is CASSSLSGGGLSEQFF. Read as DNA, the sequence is TGTGCCAGCAGCTCCCTTAGCGGGGGGGGATTGAGTGAGCAGTTCTTC. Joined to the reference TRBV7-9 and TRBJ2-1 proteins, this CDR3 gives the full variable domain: DTGVSQNPRHKITKRGQNVTFRCDPISEHNRLYWYRQTLGQGPEFLTYFQNEAQLEKSRLLSDRFSAERPKGSFSTLEIQRTEQGDSAMYLCASSSLSGGGLSEQFFGPGTRLTVL.